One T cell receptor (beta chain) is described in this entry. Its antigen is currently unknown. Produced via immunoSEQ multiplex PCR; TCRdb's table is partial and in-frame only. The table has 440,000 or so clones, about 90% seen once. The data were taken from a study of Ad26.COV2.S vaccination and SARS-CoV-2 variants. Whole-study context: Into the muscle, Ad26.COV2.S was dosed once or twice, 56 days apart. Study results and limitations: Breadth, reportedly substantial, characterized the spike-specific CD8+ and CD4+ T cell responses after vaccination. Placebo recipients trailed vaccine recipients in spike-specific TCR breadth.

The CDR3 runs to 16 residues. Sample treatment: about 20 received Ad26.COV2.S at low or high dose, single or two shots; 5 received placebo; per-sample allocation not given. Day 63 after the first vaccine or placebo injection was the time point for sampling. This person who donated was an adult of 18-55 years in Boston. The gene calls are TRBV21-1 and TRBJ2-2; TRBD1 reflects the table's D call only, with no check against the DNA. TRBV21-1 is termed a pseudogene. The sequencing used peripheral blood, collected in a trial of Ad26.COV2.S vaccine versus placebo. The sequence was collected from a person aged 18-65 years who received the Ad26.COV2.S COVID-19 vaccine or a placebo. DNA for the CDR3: TGTGCCAGCAGCAAAAGGGGGCTATGGAACACCGGGGAGCTGTTTTTT. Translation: CASSKRGLWNTGELFF.